These 26 T cell receptor beta chains share one sample of origin, sequenced in a study of blood T cell repertoires in COVID-19. Method: immunoSEQ multiplex PCR; TCRdb's copy keeps in-frame clones and lacks some. The repertoire holds fewer than 300,000 clones, with approximately 84% as singletons. Sequencing input: PBMCs or T cells enriched from blood (not recorded which). The receptors were gathered from a man aged 18 to 30 who had recovered from COVID-19.

The gene calls are TRBV25-1 and TRBJ2-3; D is possibly TRBD1 (7 bases). The CDR3 is 18 residues long. The V and J ends lost 6 bases and 6 bases respectively, with 28 bases between them. The germline V gene encodes CDR1 MGHDK and CDR2 SYGVNS. The CDR3 region is CASRDRTGGFPEVDTQYF. The DNA for the CDR3 is TGTGCCAGCAGGGATCGGACAGGAGGGTTCCCGGAGGTCGATACGCAGTATTTT.

V gene TRBV24-1 combines with J gene TRBJ2-7; 7 nucleotides align to TRBD1. Germline V gene data show CDR1 as KGHDR and CDR2 as SFDVKD. This CDR3 has 14 amino acids. Trimming removed 2 bases from V and 5 bases from J; junction bases left unmatched: 5. CDR3 nucleotide sequence: TGTGCCACCAGTGATTCTCAGACAGGGAACGAGCAGTACTTC. It encodes CATSDSQTGNEQYF.

The J gene is TRBJ1-1, the V gene TRBV7-9; D ambiguous. The CDR3 contains 13 residues. Germline lookup yields CDR1 SEHNR and CDR2 FQNEAQ (reference sequence). The ends were cut back, 5 bases at V and 1 base at J, with 8 bases in the middle. The CDR3 DNA reads as TGTGCCAGCAGCCGGGGTCAGAACACTGAAGCTTTCTTT. Translated: CASSRGQNTEAFF.

The rearrangement uses TRBV18 and TRBJ1-3; unclear D gene. CDR3 length: 14 residues. Germline-derived CDR1 and CDR2 are KGHSH and LQKENI. The V end was cut by 3 bases, the J end by 0 bases, with 6 bases between. The CDR3 region is CASSPEASGNTIYF. The CDR3, as DNA: TGTGCCAGCTCACCCGAGGCCTCTGGAAACACCATATATTTT. Together with reference TRBV18 and TRBJ1-3, the CDR3 gives the full variable domain: NAGVMQNPRHLVRRRGQEARLRCSPMKGHSHVYWYRQLPEEGLKFMVYLQKENIIDESGMPKERFSAEFPKEGPSILRIQQVVRGDSAAYFCASSPEASGNTIYFGEGSWLTVV.

V and J are TRBV27 and TRBJ2-1; 9 bases line up with TRBD2. This CDR3 is 15 amino acids long. Looked up from germline, CDR1 is MNHEY and CDR2 is SMNVEV (reference sequence). V lost 6 bases, J lost 0 bases, and 3 bases stayed unmatched. The CDR3 spells CASRLAGDSYNEQFF. In nucleotides, the CDR3 is TGTGCCAGCAGATTAGCGGGGGACTCCTACAATGAGCAGTTCTTC.

The chain employs TRBV5-1 and TRBJ2-7; possibly TRBD2 for D (6 bases). The CDR3 covers 14 residues. Trimming took 0 bases from V and 3 from J, leaving 10 bases between them. CDR1 and CDR2 from the germline V gene are SGHRS and YFSETQ. The CDR3 DNA sequence: TGCGCCAGCAGCTTGGGACTAGGCCACTACGAGCAGTACTTC. It codes for CASSLGLGHYEQYF.

The V gene is TRBV9, the J gene TRBJ1-4, with a tentative D call TRBD1 (6 bases). V dropped 3 bases and J dropped 8 bases, with 14 bases sitting between them. This CDR3 is 14 amino acids long. Germline assignment: CDR1 SGDLS and CDR2 YYNGEE. The CDR3 region is CASSETQGREKLFF. The CDR3 DNA reads as TGTGCCAGCAGCGAAACACAGGGAAGGGAAAAACTGTTTTTT.

The gene calls are TRBV30 and TRBJ1-1; a weak D match, TRBD1 (5 bases). The V gene lost 5 bases and the J gene lost 1 base, with 5 bases spanning the gap. This CDR3 comprises 11 residues. Germline V gives CDR1 GTSNPN, CDR2 SVGIG (reference sequence). The DNA of the CDR3 is TGTGCCTGGGGACAGAACACTGAAGCTTTCTTT. Protein: CAWGQNTEAFF. The whole variable domain, remainder taken from reference TRBV30 and TRBJ1-1, is SQTIHQWPATLVQPVGSPLSLECTVEGTSNPNLYWYRQAAGRGLQLLFYSVGIGQISSEVPQNLSASRPQDRQFILSSKKLLLSDSGFYLCAWGQNTEAFFGQGTRLTVV.

The rearrangement links TRBV24-1 to TRBJ2-2; TRBD1 agrees at 10 bases. Germline loops: CDR1 KGHDR, CDR2 SFDVKD. The ends lost 1 base at V and 7 bases at J; junction bases unmatched: 11. The CDR3 is 18 amino acids. The CDR3 DNA reads TGTGCCACCAGTGATTTCGGCCGGGACAGGGGATCCAACGGGGAGCTGTTTTTT. Protein product: CATSDFGRDRGSNGELFF.

The chain is built from TRBV18 and TRBJ2-5, with 10 nucleotides matching TRBD2. This CDR3 has 16 residues. Germline V CDR1 and CDR2: KGHSH, LQKENI. Unmatched junction bases numbered 1, after V lost 0 bases and J lost 0 bases. CDR3 sequence reads: CASSPPSGRYQETQYF. The CDR3 DNA sequence: TGTGCCAGCTCACCACCTAGCGGGAGGTACCAAGAGACCCAGTACTTC.

The rearrangement uses TRBV19 and TRBJ1-5; D might be TRBD1 (6 bases). Germline assignment: CDR1 LNHDA and CDR2 SQIVND (reference sequence). The CDR3 consists of 17 residues. Trimming left V 5 bases short and J 0 bases short, with 17 bases between. CDR3 amino acids: CASSVPGHGDSNQPQHF. CDR3 DNA sequence: TGTGCCAGTAGTGTACCGGGACACGGAGATAGCAATCAGCCCCAGCATTTT.

The chain combines TRBV15 with TRBJ2-1; tentatively, D is TRBD2 (5 bases). Germline CDR1 is LNHNV and CDR2 is YYDKDF (reference sequence). V was trimmed by 1 base and J by 0 bases, leaving 7 bases between them. The CDR3 extends over 15 amino acids. The CDR3 sequence is CATSRVRGSYNEQFF. The CDR3 DNA reads as TGTGCCACCAGCAGAGTACGGGGCTCCTACAATGAGCAGTTCTTC.

The DNA for the CDR3 is TGCGCCAGCAGTAGACAGGGGAACTACGAGCAGTACTTC. Translated: CASSRQGNYEQYF. The chain joins TRBV10-1 to TRBJ2-7, with TRBD1 matching 8 bases. In germline, CDR1 is WNHNN, CDR2 SYGVQD (reference sequence). The length of the CDR3 is 13 residues. The trim removed 5 bases at V and 3 bases at J, leaving 3 bases unmatched.

The V and J genes are TRBV6-2 or TRBV6-3 and TRBJ2-2; 7 positions match TRBD2. V lost 0 bases to trimming and J lost 3 bases; unmatched junction nucleotides: 4. The germline CDR1 and CDR2 sequences are MNHEY and SVGEGT. This CDR3 has 16 residues. The DNA of the CDR3 is TGTGCCAGCAGTTACTCCGGTGGGGGGGACACCGGGGAGCTGTTTTTT. This encodes CASSYSGGGDTGELFF.

V usage is TRBV2 and J usage is TRBJ2-3; D is unclear. CDR1 is SNHLY and CDR2 is FYNNEI in the germline V gene. The CDR3 is 14 amino acids. V lost 4 bases to trimming and J lost 7 bases, with 15 bases between them. CDR3 protein: CASSVDTIRNTQYF. CDR3 nucleotides: TGTGCCAGCAGTGTTGACACGATTCGAAATACGCAGTATTTT.

J is TRBJ1-2 and V is TRBV4-1; a weak D match, TRBD1 (6 bases). This CDR3 is 15 amino acids long. From germline, CDR1 is MGHRA and CDR2 YSYEKL. Trimming removed 0 bases from V and 5 bases from J, with 13 bases in between. The CDR3 DNA sequence: TGCGCCAGCAGCCAAGATGTCCAGGGGAGATATGGCTACACCTTC. This gives the protein CASSQDVQGRYGYTF.

This clone was seen once. The V call is TRBV27, the J call TRBJ1-6; a weak D match, TRBD1 (5 bases). V was pared by 2 bases and J by 10 bases, with 21 bases between. The germline V gene has CDR1 MNHEY and CDR2 SMNVEV (reference sequence). The CDR3 covers 17 residues. CDR3 region: CASSLTRQQSGRSPLHF. The CDR3 region has the DNA TGTGCCAGCAGTTTAACGCGACAGCAATCTGGTCGGTCACCCCTCCACTTT.

The chain joins TRBV28 to TRBJ2-1; perhaps TRBD2 as D (7 bases). Deletions cut 6 bases from V and 9 bases from J, with 15 bases between. The CDR3 loop spans 13 amino acids. Germline V lookup: CDR1 MDHEN, CDR2 SYDVKM. For the CDR3, the DNA is TGTGCCAGCAGCCATGGGGGGGCGGGTGAGCAGTTCTTC. Amino acids: CASSHGGAGEQFF.

V usage is TRBV4-1 and J usage is TRBJ1-1; D gene uncertain. The CDR3 runs 15 residues. Trimming cost V 4 bases and J 3 bases, with 15 bases left between them. Germline CDR1 and CDR2: MGHRA and YSYEKL. CDR3 DNA: TGCGCCAGCAGCCCGGGGAGGGTTAGCGACACTGAAGCTTTCTTT. Its protein product is CASSPGRVSDTEAFF.

The chain links TRBV24-1 to TRBJ2-1; 10 bases match TRBD2. V dropped 3 bases and J dropped 3; count of bases not matched to a gene: 7. CDR3 length: 17 amino acids. Germline CDR1 KGHDR, CDR2 SFDVKD. CDR3: CATSDPTSGFVYNEQFF. CDR3 coding DNA: TGTGCCACCAGTGATCCGACTAGCGGGTTCGTCTACAATGAGCAGTTCTTC.

This clone has only a few counts. This chain connects TRBV28 to TRBJ2-3; 9 bases match TRBD2. V shed 3 bases, J shed 1 base, and the junction held 5 bases outside the gene matches. This CDR3 contains 16 residues. Germline loops: CDR1 MDHEN, CDR2 SYDVKM. The CDR3 spells CASSFLRGRGTDTQYF. In DNA, the CDR3 is TGTGCCAGCAGTTTTCTCCGCGGGAGGGGCACAGATACGCAGTATTTT.

This clone came up a few times. This chain links TRBV20-1 with TRBJ2-3, with a tentative D call TRBD2 (5 bases). The germline CDR1 and CDR2 sequences are DFQATT and SNEGSKA (reference sequence). V was cut by 4 bases and J by 6 bases, with 14 bases left in between. The CDR3 runs to 13 residues. For the CDR3, the DNA is TGCAGTGCTATTGACTACTTTTCGGATACGCAGTATTTT. It translates to CSAIDYFSDTQYF.

The rearrangement uses TRBV19 and TRBJ1-5; TRBD1 might be the D (6 bases). The CDR3 covers 13 residues. V gave up 3 bases and J gave up 6 bases, with 9 bases separating them. Germline V CDR1 and CDR2: LNHDA, SQIVND (reference sequence). The CDR3 sequence: CASSIQGFQPQHF. DNA of the CDR3: TGTGCCAGTAGTATCCAGGGGTTTCAGCCCCAGCATTTT.

The chain joins TRBV7-2 to TRBJ2-5; D is perhaps TRBD2 (6 bases). The CDR3 contains 16 residues. Trimming pared 5 bases from V and 1 base from J, leaving 17 bases between. From germline, CDR1 is SGHTA and CDR2 FQGNSA. Written as DNA, the CDR3 is TGTGCCAGCAGCGCCCCGCCGCGGGGCCTCCAAGAGACCCAGTACTTC. It yields the protein CASSAPPRGLQETQYF. Drawing the rest from reference TRBV7-2 and TRBJ2-5, the complete variable domain is GAGVSQSPSNKVTEKGKDVELRCDPISGHTALYWYRQSLGQGLEFLIYFQGNSAPDKSGLPSDRFSAERTGGSVSTLTIQRTQQEDSAVYLCASSAPPRGLQETQYFGPGTRLLVL.

This chain links TRBV2 with TRBJ1-6, with TRBD1 as a possible D gene (5 bases). Trimming removed 5 bases from V and 9 bases from J, with 20 bases in between. The CDR3 length is 16 residues. Per germline, CDR1 SNHLY and CDR2 FYNNEI. CDR3 nucleotides: TGTGCCAGCAGTACAGGATTTCAGTCGTCCGGTTCACCCCTCCACTTT. This gives the protein CASSTGFQSSGSPLHF.

Note on this clone: The sample has other DNA sequences that encode this CDR3 too. The chain carries TRBV27 and TRBJ2-1; weak D call: TRBD2 (5 bases). This CDR3 has 13 amino acids. V lost 5 bases to trimming and J lost 3 bases, with 8 bases between them. CDR1 and CDR2 from the germline V gene are MNHEY and SMNVEV (reference sequence). CDR3 loop: CASSPGLYNEQFF. DNA for the CDR3: TGTGCCAGCAGTCCCGGACTCTACAATGAGCAGTTCTTC.